Each of the 32 T cell receptor beta chains below was sequenced from the same sample in a study of cytomegalovirus exposure and HLA in healthy donors. PCR primers comprised 60 Vbeta and 13 Jbeta primers. Produced via immunoSEQ multiplex PCR; TCRdb's table is partial and in-frame only. The sample records about 140,000 clones, less than 85% being singletons. The specimen was PBMCs. These receptors all stem from a man aged 35 to 55 in good health and CMV-seronegative.

The chain combines TRBV12-2 with TRBJ1-2; the table's D call of TRBD1 was not tested on the DNA. TRBV12-2 is a known pseudogene. This CDR3 is built from 18 residues. This CDR3 is CASRLRGQGASPNYGYTF. CDR3 in DNA: TGTGCAAGTCGCTTAAGAGGACAGGGGGCGAGCCCTAACTATGGCTACACCTTC.

This clone was counted a few times. The junction differs from germline at one of its ends, possibly a read error. This rearrangement joins TRBV5-4 to TRBJ2-6; TRBD1 might be the D (5 bases). The CDR3 sequence is 17 residues long. From germline, CDR1 is SGHNT and CDR2 YYREEE (reference sequence). In nucleotides, the CDR3 is TGTGCCAGCAGCTTGGGGCTATCGCACTCTGGGGCCAACGGCCTGACTTTC. Translated: CASSLGLSHSGANGLTF.

This rearrangement joins TRBV11-2 to TRBJ2-5; a possible D gene is TRBD1 (6 bases). Germline lookup yields CDR1 SGHAT and CDR2 FQNNGV. The V and J ends lost 2 bases and 0 bases respectively, with 16 bases between them. CDR3 size: 17 residues. For the CDR3, the DNA is TGTGCCAGCAGCTTACCGGGGACACCTTTTAACCAAGAGACCCAGTACTTC. Its protein product is CASSLPGTPFNQETQYF.

The chain carries TRBV23-1 and TRBJ1-3; possibly TRBD1 for D (5 bases). TRBV23-1 is an ORF, with its function uncertain. The CDR3 has 17 residues. The V and J ends lost 6 bases and 2 bases respectively, with 20 bases between them. The CDR3 region is CASSPLGVGYPGNTIYF. CDR3 sequence (DNA): TGCGCCAGCAGCCCTCTAGGGGTAGGGTACCCTGGAAACACCATATATTTT.

The chain joins TRBV5-1 to TRBJ2-3, with 10 bases lining up with TRBD2. Losses at the gene ends were 4 bases for V and 5 bases for J; bases not matched to a gene: 10. The CDR3 is made up of 16 amino acids. Germline loops: CDR1 SGHRS, CDR2 YFSETQ. This CDR3 reads CASSVILAGKQDTQYF. DNA for the CDR3: TGCGCCAGCAGCGTAATACTAGCGGGGAAACAAGATACGCAGTATTTT.

This clone was seen a single time. This sample includes further DNA sequences coding for the same CDR3. Here the CDR3 reads CASSWGTTDTQYF. In DNA form, the CDR3 reads TGTGCCAGCAGTTGGGGGACTACAGATACGCAGTATTTT. V is TRBV27 and J is TRBJ2-3; D might be TRBD2 (6 bases). The germline V gene encodes CDR1 MNHEY and CDR2 SMNVEV (reference sequence). The V and J ends lost 4 bases and 3 bases respectively, with 8 bases between them. This CDR3 has 13 residues.

CDR3 sequence reads: CASSIGFPDTQYF. CDR3 DNA: TGTGCCAGTAGTATCGGGTTCCCAGATACGCAGTATTTT. This chain connects TRBV19 to TRBJ2-3; D remains unclear. The CDR3 sequence is 13 residues long. The germline V gene encodes CDR1 LNHDA and CDR2 SQIVND (reference sequence). V was clipped by 3 bases and J by 4 bases, with 8 bases between them.

V is TRBV27 and J is TRBJ2-1, with a possible D match to TRBD2 (5 bases). The ends were cut back, 5 bases at V and 0 bases at J, with 14 bases in the middle. CDR3 size: 16 residues. CDR1 and CDR2 (germline): MNHEY, SMNVEV (reference sequence). The CDR3 coding sequence is TGTGCCAGCAGTCCCCCCCGGGGAAGCTCCTACAATGAGCAGTTCTTC. Translating gives CASSPPRGSSYNEQFF.

The chain combines TRBV6-4 with TRBJ2-3, with 10 bases matching TRBD2. J gave up 6 bases and V 0 bases, and 6 bases lay outside the gene matches. The CDR3 extends over 16 amino acids. CDR1 is MRHNA, CDR2 SNTAGT, per germline. CDR3 sequence (DNA): TGTGCCAGCAGTGACTCGATTAGCGGGGGGTCGGATACGCAGTATTTT. This codes for CASSDSISGGSDTQYF.

The chain carries TRBV27 and TRBJ1-2; 7 bases agree with TRBD1. Trimming took 6 bases from V and 2 from J; bases not matched to a gene: 6. This CDR3 has 14 amino acids. Germline assignment: CDR1 MNHEY and CDR2 SMNVEV (reference sequence). The CDR3 loop reads CASSRTGENYGYTF. In nucleotides, the CDR3 is TGTGCCAGCAGCCGGACAGGAGAGAACTATGGCTACACCTTC.

This clone was seen once. This rearrangement joins TRBV18 to TRBJ2-5, with D possibly TRBD2 on 5 matching bases. The CDR3 extends over 13 amino acids. V was shortened by 6 bases and J by 5 bases, with 13 bases between the two germline ends. The germline CDR1 and CDR2 sequences are KGHSH and LQKENI. The CDR3 here is CASSPPGNETQYF. In DNA form, the CDR3 reads TGTGCCAGCTCCCCGCCGGGGAACGAGACCCAGTACTTC.

This clone occurred a few times. The V and J genes are TRBV27 and TRBJ2-5; a possible D gene is TRBD2 (7 bases). Trimming took 2 bases from V and 6 from J, leaving 16 bases between them. Per germline, CDR1 MNHEY and CDR2 SMNVEV (reference sequence). The CDR3 length is 15 residues. The CDR3 DNA follows: TGTGCCAGCAGTTTAGATACGGGGGGCCGGCAGACCCAGTACTTC. It specifies CASSLDTGGRQTQYF.

This clone was detected once. The V gene is TRBV7-9, the J gene TRBJ2-3; the D gene is possibly TRBD1 (5 bases). V was clipped by 5 bases and J by 0 bases, with 9 bases between them. This CDR3 has 14 amino acids. The V gene's germline CDR1 is SEHNR and CDR2 FQNEAQ (reference sequence). For the CDR3, the DNA is TGTGCCAGCAGCAGACAGATTAGCACAGATACGCAGTATTTT. Translated: CASSRQISTDTQYF.

This chain joins TRBV4-3 and TRBJ1-6, with D unclear. Germline assignment: CDR1 LGHNA and CDR2 YSLEER. The CDR3 is made up of 13 amino acids. V lost 1 base and J 7 bases, leaving 5 bases between the germline ends. CDR3 protein: CASSQGANSPLHF. For the CDR3, the DNA is TGCGCCAGCAGCCAAGGGGCAAATTCACCCCTCCACTTT.

V and J are TRBV20-1 and TRBJ2-7, with TRBD1 as a possible D gene (5 bases). The V gene lost 6 bases and the J gene lost 8 bases, with 14 bases spanning the gap. This CDR3 is built from 11 residues. Germline V gene lookup returns CDR1 DFQATT and CDR2 SNEGSKA (reference sequence). CDR3 DNA sequence: TGCAGTGCCAAAGAGTGGGGCCAGCAGTACTTC. Translation gives CSAKEWGQQYF.

This chain joins TRBV2 and TRBJ2-5; D unclear. Germline loops: CDR1 SNHLY, CDR2 FYNNEI. The CDR3 contains 12 residues. V shed 8 bases and J shed 0 bases, with 7 bases lying between them. The CDR3 loop is CASHRDQETQYF. The CDR3 DNA reads as TGTGCCAGCCACAGAGACCAAGAGACCCAGTACTTC. The variable domain in full, with the rest retrieved from reference TRBV2 and TRBJ2-5, is EPEVTQTPSHQVTQMGQEVILRCVPISNHLYFYWYRQILGQKVEFLVSFYNNEISEKSEIFDDQFSVERPDGSNFTLKIRSTKLEDSAMYFCASHRDQETQYFGPGTRLLVL.

The CDR3: CASGLWTSEETQYF. CDR3 DNA: TGTGCTAGTGGTTTGTGGACTAGCGAAGAGACCCAGTACTTC. The chain recombines TRBV12-5 with TRBJ2-5, with 9 bases that match TRBD2. Germline V CDR1 and CDR2: LGHNT, FRNRAP. The junction had 1 base not matched to a gene; V was cut back by 2 bases and J by 3 bases. This CDR3 spans 14 amino acids.

This clone was counted a few times. The chain combines TRBV5-1 with TRBJ2-7; TRBD2 agrees at 13 bases. Germline CDR1 SGHRS, CDR2 YFSETQ. CDR3 size: 14 residues. The J segment lost 11 bases and the V segment lost 2 bases, leaving 7 bases of the junction unmatched. CDR3 sequence reads: CASSLVLAGGQKYF. The DNA of the CDR3 is TGCGCCAGCAGCTTAGTACTAGCGGGAGGGCAGAAGTACTTC. Filled out from reference TRBV5-1 and TRBJ2-7, the complete variable domain reads KAGVTQTPRYLIKTRGQQVTLSCSPISGHRSVSWYQQTPGQGLQFLFEYFSETQRNKGNFPGRFSGRQFSNSRSEMNVSTLELGDSALYLCASSLVLAGGQKYFGPGTRLTVT.

DNA of the CDR3: TGTGCCATCAGTGAGCCCATGGGCGGGGGACCCGTAGCCGAGCAGTACTTC. This translates into CAISEPMGGGPVAEQYF. The chain has TRBV10-3 and TRBJ2-7; 7 bases align to TRBD2. The V gene end was trimmed by 2 bases and the J gene end by 6 bases; junction bases not matched to a gene: 16. This CDR3 is 17 amino acids long. Germline values: CDR1 ENHRY, CDR2 SYGVKD.

The chain recombines TRBV30 with TRBJ1-6; D not resolved. The CDR3 sequence is 14 residues long. Germline V lookup: CDR1 GTSNPN, CDR2 SVGIG (reference sequence). Trimming took off 3 bases at V and 7 bases at J, with 13 bases between the two ends. CDR3 bases: TGTGCCTGGAGGATAACGGGAGTCAATTCACCCCTCCACTTT. This gives the protein CAWRITGVNSPLHF. The whole variable domain, remainder taken from reference TRBV30 and TRBJ1-6, is SQTIHQWPATLVQPVGSPLSLECTVEGTSNPNLYWYRQAAGRGLQLLFYSVGIGQISSEVPQNLSASRPQDRQFILSSKKLLLSDSGFYLCAWRITGVNSPLHFGNGTRLTVT.

Regarding this clone: At one boundary the junction diverges from the germline segment, which might be a read error. The chain is built from TRBV7-9 and TRBJ2-7; possible D gene TRBD1, 6 bases. Per germline, CDR1 SEHNR and CDR2 FQNEAQ (reference sequence). The length of the CDR3 is 16 residues. The DNA of the CDR3 is TGTTCCAGCAGCTACTTAGGGGACACAAGCTCCTACGAGCAGTACTTC. Translated, it gives CSSSYLGDTSSYEQYF.

There are a few counts of this clone. The chain couples TRBV28 to TRBJ1-1; perhaps TRBD1 as D (5 bases). CDR1 and CDR2 from the germline V gene are MDHEN and SYDVKM. V lost 2 bases, J lost 8 bases, and 15 bases lay in between. The CDR3 totals 14 residues. The CDR3 bases are TGTGCCAGCAGTTTACCCGGGACTATTCGAGAAGCTTTCTTT. Translation gives CASSLPGTIREAFF.

This sequence joins TRBV5-1 and TRBJ1-1; 7 bases are a match to TRBD1. Germline V CDR1 and CDR2: SGHRS, YFSETQ. The V segment lost 6 bases and the J segment 3 bases; nucleotides outside the gene matches: 5. The CDR3 has 13 residues. The CDR3 nucleotides are TGCGCCAGCACCGAGACAGGGTACACTGAAGCTTTCTTT. Its protein product is CASTETGYTEAFF.

This clone was seen only a few times. The genes are TRBV5-6 and TRBJ2-5, with D possibly being TRBD2 (5 bases). Trimming took off 4 bases at V and 2 bases at J, with 12 bases between the two ends. Germline V gives CDR1 SGHDT, CDR2 YYEEEE. The CDR3 totals 14 residues. The CDR3 DNA follows: TGTGCCAGCAGCCACACCGGGAATCAAGAGACCCAGTACTTC. Its translation: CASSHTGNQETQYF.

V and J are TRBV6-9 and TRBJ2-7; D possibly corresponds to TRBD2 (5 bases). Trimming pared 10 bases from V and 2 bases from J, leaving 12 bases between. CDR3 length equals 12 residues. In germline, CDR1 is MNHGY, CDR2 SVAAGI. The DNA for the CDR3 is TGTGCCACAGGCCGGGAAACCTACGAGCAGTACTTC. Translating gives CATGRETYEQYF.

The chain is built from TRBV7-3 and TRBJ2-1; maybe TRBD2 (6 bases). V was shortened by 0 bases and J by 6 bases, with 9 bases between the two germline ends. The CDR3 sequence is 14 residues long. Germline assignment: CDR1 SGHTA and CDR2 FQGTGA. CDR3 protein: CASSLTATSNEQFF. CDR3 DNA: TGTGCCAGCAGCTTAACCGCGACTAGCAATGAGCAGTTCTTC.

This sequence joins TRBV6-1 and TRBJ2-7; D unresolved. V dropped 0 bases and J dropped 1 base, with 10 bases sitting between them. Germline V gene sequence: CDR1 MNHNS, CDR2 SASEGT. This CDR3 region has 15 residues. The chain's CDR3 is CASSEAKQFSYEQYF. CDR3 DNA sequence: TGTGCCAGCAGTGAAGCCAAACAGTTTTCCTACGAGCAGTACTTC.

The chain couples TRBV7-2 to TRBJ2-5, with 10 nucleotides matching TRBD2. CDR3 length: 15 amino acids. Germline V CDR1 and CDR2: SGHTA, FQGNSA. Trimming removed 1 base from V and 4 bases from J; junction bases left unmatched: 3. As DNA, the CDR3 is TGTGCCAGCAGCTTAGTAGCGGGGGGAGCAGAGACCCAGTACTTC. Amino acid sequence: CASSLVAGGAETQYF. Together with reference TRBV7-2 and TRBJ2-5, the CDR3 gives the full variable domain: GAGVSQSPSNKVTEKGKDVELRCDPISGHTALYWYRQSLGQGLEFLIYFQGNSAPDKSGLPSDRFSAERTGGSVSTLTIQRTQQEDSAVYLCASSLVAGGAETQYFGPGTRLLVL.

A single count supports this clone. The genes are TRBV9 and TRBJ2-1, with D possibly matching TRBD2 (6 bases). Germline V gene lookup returns CDR1 SGDLS and CDR2 YYNGEE. The CDR3 is 17 amino acids. V lost 0 bases and J lost 0, with 13 bases in between. The CDR3 region has the DNA TGTGCCAGCAGCGTAGCCATGCGGGGCCTCTCCTACAATGAGCAGTTCTTC. Protein product: CASSVAMRGLSYNEQFF.

The chain recombines TRBV4-1 with TRBJ2-2; D remains unclear. This CDR3 has 14 amino acids. Trimming removed 6 bases at V and 5 bases at J, with 13 bases between. CDR1 is MGHRA, CDR2 YSYEKL, per germline. The CDR3 DNA follows: TGCGCCAGCAGACGGGTTGTAATAACCGGGGAGCTGTTTTTT. Translation: CASRRVVITGELFF.

This rearrangement joins TRBV30 to TRBJ2-1; 11 bases are shared with TRBD2. The germline CDR1 and CDR2 sequences are GTSNPN and SVGIG (reference sequence). V lost 5 bases to trimming and J lost 8 bases; unmatched junction nucleotides: 5. CDR3 length: 13 amino acids. The CDR3 here is CAWGLAGGDEQFF. CDR3 DNA: TGTGCCTGGGGACTAGCGGGTGGCGATGAGCAGTTCTTC.

This clone turned up a few times. This sequence joins TRBV5-1 and TRBJ1-4; TRBD1 matches at 8 bases. The CDR3 contains 15 residues. With V trimmed by 0 bases and J by 7 bases, 5 bases remained unmatched. Germline V gene lookup returns CDR1 SGHRS and CDR2 YFSETQ. The CDR3 sequence: CASSLEGTGTEKLFF. The CDR3 coding sequence is TGCGCCAGCAGCTTGGAAGGGACAGGTACTGAAAAACTGTTTTTT.